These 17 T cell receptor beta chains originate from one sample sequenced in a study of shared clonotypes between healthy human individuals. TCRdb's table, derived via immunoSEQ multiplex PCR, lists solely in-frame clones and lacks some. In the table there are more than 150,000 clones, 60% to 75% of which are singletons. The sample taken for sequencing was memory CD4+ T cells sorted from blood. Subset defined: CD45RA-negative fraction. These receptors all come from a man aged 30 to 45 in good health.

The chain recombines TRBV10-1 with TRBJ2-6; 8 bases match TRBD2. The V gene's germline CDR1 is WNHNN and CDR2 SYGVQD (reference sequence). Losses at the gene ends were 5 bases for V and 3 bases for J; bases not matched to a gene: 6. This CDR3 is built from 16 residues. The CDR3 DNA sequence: TGCGCCAGCAGTCCCGGGACTAGTATTGGGGCCAACGTCCTGACTTTC. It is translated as CASSPGTSIGANVLTF.

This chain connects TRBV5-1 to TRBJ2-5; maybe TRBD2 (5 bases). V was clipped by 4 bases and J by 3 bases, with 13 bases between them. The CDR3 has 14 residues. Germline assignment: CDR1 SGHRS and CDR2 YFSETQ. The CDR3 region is CASSRGRGEETQYF. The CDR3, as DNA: TGCGCCAGCAGCCGCGGACGGGGAGAAGAGACCCAGTACTTC.

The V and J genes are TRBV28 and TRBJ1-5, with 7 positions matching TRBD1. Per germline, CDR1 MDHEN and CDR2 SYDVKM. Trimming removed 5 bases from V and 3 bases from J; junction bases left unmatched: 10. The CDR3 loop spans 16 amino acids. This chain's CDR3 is CASSQRTGVFNQPQHF. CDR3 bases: TGTGCCAGCAGTCAAAGAACAGGGGTCTTCAATCAGCCCCAGCATTTT.

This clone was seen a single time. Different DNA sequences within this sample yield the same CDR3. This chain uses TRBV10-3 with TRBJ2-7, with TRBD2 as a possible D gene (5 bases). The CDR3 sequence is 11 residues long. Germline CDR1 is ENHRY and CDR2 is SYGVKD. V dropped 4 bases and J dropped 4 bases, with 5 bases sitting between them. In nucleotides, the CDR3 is TGTGCCATCAGTGGCGGGTACGAGCAGTACTTC. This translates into CAISGGYEQYF.

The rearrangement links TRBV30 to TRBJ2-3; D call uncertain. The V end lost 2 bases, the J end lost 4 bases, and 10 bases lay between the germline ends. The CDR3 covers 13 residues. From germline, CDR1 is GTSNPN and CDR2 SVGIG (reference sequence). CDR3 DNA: TGTGCCTGGAGTTCAAGGGCCCCAGATACGCAGTATTTT. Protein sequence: CAWSSRAPDTQYF.

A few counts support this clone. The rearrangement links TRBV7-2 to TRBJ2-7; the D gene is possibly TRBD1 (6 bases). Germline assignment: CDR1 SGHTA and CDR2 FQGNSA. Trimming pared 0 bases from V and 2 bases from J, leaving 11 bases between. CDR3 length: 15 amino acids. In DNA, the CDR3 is TGTGCCAGCAGCTTAGCGGGGGCCAATACCTACGAGCAGTACTTC. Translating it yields CASSLAGANTYEQYF.

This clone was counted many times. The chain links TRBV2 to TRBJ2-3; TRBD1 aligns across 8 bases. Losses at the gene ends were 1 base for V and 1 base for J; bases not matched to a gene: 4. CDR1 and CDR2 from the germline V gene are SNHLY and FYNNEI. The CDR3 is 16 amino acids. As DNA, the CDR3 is TGTGCCAGCAGTGAAGGCAGGGGGCGAGGCACAGATACGCAGTATTTT. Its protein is CASSEGRGRGTDTQYF.

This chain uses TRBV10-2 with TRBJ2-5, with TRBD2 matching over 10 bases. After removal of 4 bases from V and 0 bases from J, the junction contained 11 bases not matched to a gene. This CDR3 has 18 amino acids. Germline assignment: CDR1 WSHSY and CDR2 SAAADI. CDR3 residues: CASSGVSGRAGYQETQYF. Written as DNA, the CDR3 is TGCGCCAGCAGTGGGGTGAGCGGGAGGGCCGGGTACCAAGAGACCCAGTACTTC.

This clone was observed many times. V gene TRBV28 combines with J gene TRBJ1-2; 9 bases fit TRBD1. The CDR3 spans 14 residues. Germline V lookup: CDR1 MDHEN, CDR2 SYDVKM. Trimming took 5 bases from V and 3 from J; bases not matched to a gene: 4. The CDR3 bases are TGTGCCAGCAGTGTGGGACAGGGTTACTATGGCTACACCTTC. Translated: CASSVGQGYYGYTF.

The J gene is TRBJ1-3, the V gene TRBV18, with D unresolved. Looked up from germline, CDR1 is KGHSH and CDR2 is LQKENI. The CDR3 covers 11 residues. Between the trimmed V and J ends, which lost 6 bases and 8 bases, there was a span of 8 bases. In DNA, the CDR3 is TGTGCCAGCTCGCCAAGCGACACCATATATTTT. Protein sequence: CASSPSDTIYF.

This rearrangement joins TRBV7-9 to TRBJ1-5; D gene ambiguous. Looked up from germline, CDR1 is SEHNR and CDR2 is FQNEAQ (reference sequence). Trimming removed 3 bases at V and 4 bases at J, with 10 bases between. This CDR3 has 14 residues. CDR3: CASSFSQGNQPQHF. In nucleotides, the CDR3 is TGTGCCAGCAGCTTTTCCCAAGGTAATCAGCCCCAGCATTTT.

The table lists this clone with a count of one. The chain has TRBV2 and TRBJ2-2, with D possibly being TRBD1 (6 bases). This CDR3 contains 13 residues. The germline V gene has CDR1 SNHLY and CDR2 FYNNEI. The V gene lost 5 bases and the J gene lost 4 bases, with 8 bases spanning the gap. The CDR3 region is CASSKQGTGELFF. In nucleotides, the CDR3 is TGTGCCAGCAGTAAACAGGGCACCGGGGAGCTGTTTTTT.

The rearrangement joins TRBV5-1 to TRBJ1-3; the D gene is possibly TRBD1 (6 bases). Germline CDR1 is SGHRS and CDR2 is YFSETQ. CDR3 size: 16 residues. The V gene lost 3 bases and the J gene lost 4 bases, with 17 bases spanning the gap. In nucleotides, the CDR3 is TGCGCCAGCAGCTCGAGGGACCAGGGGAAAGGAAACACCATATATTTT. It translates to CASSSRDQGKGNTIYF.

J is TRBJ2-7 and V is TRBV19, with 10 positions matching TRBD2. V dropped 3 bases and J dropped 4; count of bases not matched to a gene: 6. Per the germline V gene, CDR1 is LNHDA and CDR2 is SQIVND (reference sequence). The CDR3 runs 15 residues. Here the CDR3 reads CASSITSGKRYEQYF. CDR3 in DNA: TGTGCCAGTAGTATCACTAGCGGGAAACGTTACGAGCAGTACTTC.

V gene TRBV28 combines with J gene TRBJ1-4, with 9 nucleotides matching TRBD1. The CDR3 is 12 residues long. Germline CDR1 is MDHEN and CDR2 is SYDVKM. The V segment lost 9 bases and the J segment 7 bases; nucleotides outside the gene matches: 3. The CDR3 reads CASNRGREKLFF. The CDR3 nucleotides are TGTGCCAGTAACAGGGGGCGTGAAAAACTGTTTTTT.

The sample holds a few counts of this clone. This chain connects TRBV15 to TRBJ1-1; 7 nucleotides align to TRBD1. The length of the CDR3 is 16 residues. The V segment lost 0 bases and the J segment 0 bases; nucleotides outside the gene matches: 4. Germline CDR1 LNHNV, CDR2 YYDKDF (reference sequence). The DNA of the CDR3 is TGTGCCACCAGCAGAGATCAGGGGGTTATGAACACTGAAGCTTTCTTT. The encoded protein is CATSRDQGVMNTEAFF.

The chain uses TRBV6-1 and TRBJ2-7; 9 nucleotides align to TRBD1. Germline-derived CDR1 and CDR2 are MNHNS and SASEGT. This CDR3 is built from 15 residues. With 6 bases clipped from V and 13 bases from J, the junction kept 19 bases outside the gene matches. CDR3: CASRSTHTGTGGLYF. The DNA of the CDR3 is TGTGCCAGCAGATCAACACATACAGGAACAGGGGGCCTCTACTTC.